The next 13 T cell receptor beta chains were all read from a single sample in a study of cytomegalovirus exposure and HLA in healthy donors. Sequencing was performed with immunoSEQ multiplex PCR; in TCRdb, only in-frame clones are kept and a portion is missing. The table lists under 250,000 clones, about 81% of them singletons. Input material: PBMCs. The receptors shown here come from a woman aged 25 to 39 in good health and CMV-seronegative.

V usage is TRBV9 and J usage is TRBJ2-7; D may be TRBD2 (6 bases). Trimming removed 6 bases at V and 6 bases at J, with 16 bases between. Germline CDR1 is SGDLS and CDR2 is YYNGEE. The CDR3 loop spans 13 amino acids. The CDR3 DNA sequence: TGTGCCAGCAACCGTGGGAATAGCGGCGAGCAGTACTTC. Translation: CASNRGNSGEQYF.

The chain employs TRBV6-1 and TRBJ2-3, with 7 bases matching TRBD2. The germline V gene has CDR1 MNHNS and CDR2 SASEGT. Germline trimming cut 0 bases from V and 2 bases from J; bases unmatched to any gene: 8. The CDR3 contains 17 residues. Written as DNA, the CDR3 is TGTGCCAGCAGTGAAGCCATTAGCGGGCTAATCACAGATACGCAGTATTTT. Its protein is CASSEAISGLITDTQYF.

The chain carries TRBV7-3 and TRBJ1-3; possible D gene TRBD1, 6 bases. CDR3 length equals 20 residues. Germline V lookup: CDR1 SGHTA, CDR2 FQGTGA. V was pared by 5 bases and J by 1 base, with 27 bases between. The CDR3 nucleotides read TGTGCCAGCAGCCCGCCGTCGTGGGACATCCCCACGGGGTCTGGAAACACCATATATTTT. It is translated as CASSPPSWDIPTGSGNTIYF.

The rearrangement links TRBV7-9 to TRBJ1-2; 7 nucleotides agree with TRBD1. The length of the CDR3 is 15 residues. The germline CDR1 and CDR2 sequences are SEHNR and FQNEAQ (reference sequence). Trimming took 1 base from V and 8 from J; bases not matched to a gene: 10. The chain's CDR3 is CASSLGLSGTEGYTF. Written as DNA, the CDR3 is TGTGCCAGCAGCTTAGGCCTTTCCGGGACAGAAGGCTACACCTTC.

CDR3 loop: CASSLARGRSNQPQHF. CDR3 coding DNA: TGTGCCAGCAGCTTAGCCAGGGGGCGAAGCAATCAGCCCCAGCATTTT. This chain joins TRBV7-8 and TRBJ1-5, with 8 bases lining up with TRBD1. Looked up from germline, CDR1 is SGHVS and CDR2 is FQNEAQ. The J segment lost 1 base and the V segment lost 0 bases, leaving 2 bases of the junction unmatched. The CDR3 spans 16 residues. The whole variable domain, filled in from reference TRBV7-8 and TRBJ1-5, reads GAGVSQSPRYKVAKRGQDVALRCDPISGHVSLFWYQQALGQGPEFLTYFQNEAQLDKSGLPSDRFFAERPEGSVSTLKIQRTQQEDSAVYLCASSLARGRSNQPQHFGDGTRLSIL.

The table lists this clone with a few counts. The rearrangement uses TRBV4-1 and TRBJ1-1; D is possibly TRBD1 (5 bases). Germline lookup yields CDR1 MGHRA and CDR2 YSYEKL. V was clipped by 4 bases and J by 1 base, with 7 bases between them. This CDR3 spans 13 amino acids. CDR3 coding DNA: TGCGCCAGCAGCCCTCAGGGGAACACTGAAGCTTTCTTT. This translates into CASSPQGNTEAFF.

The chain combines TRBV6-5 with TRBJ2-7; D gene unclear. Germline CDR1 MNHEY, CDR2 SVGAGI. V dropped 5 bases and J dropped 1 base, with 9 bases sitting between them. This CDR3 has 13 residues. In nucleotides, the CDR3 is TGTGCCAGCAGTCCAGGTGGGTCCTACGAGCAGTACTTC. This codes for CASSPGGSYEQYF.

V usage is TRBV4-2 and J usage is TRBJ2-7; 8 positions match TRBD2. The germline gives CDR1 LGHNA, CDR2 YNFKEQ. This CDR3 has 15 amino acids. After removal of 3 bases from V and 2 bases from J, the junction contained 6 bases not matched to a gene. The CDR3 bases are TGTGCCAGCAGCCAGAGTAGCGGGACAACCTACGAGCAGTACTTC. Its translation is CASSQSSGTTYEQYF.

This chain uses TRBV14 with TRBJ1-3; D call uncertain. The germline V gene encodes CDR1 SGHDN and CDR2 FVKESK. This CDR3 contains 15 residues. The V and J ends lost 1 base and 2 bases respectively, with 9 bases between them. The CDR3 reads CASSQGRRAGNTIYF. CDR3 bases: TGTGCCAGCAGCCAAGGAAGGAGGGCTGGAAACACCATATATTTT.

V is TRBV5-1 and J is TRBJ1-4; TRBD1 agrees at 7 bases. The CDR3 has 16 residues. J lost 5 bases, V lost 0 bases, and 7 bases had no gene match. Germline CDR1 and CDR2: SGHRS and YFSETQ. CDR3 DNA: TGCGCCAGCAGCTTGGAGACAGGGAGTTGGAATGAAAAACTGTTTTTT. It translates to CASSLETGSWNEKLFF. Full variable domain (outside the CDR3, taken from reference TRBV5-1 and TRBJ1-4): KAGVTQTPRYLIKTRGQQVTLSCSPISGHRSVSWYQQTPGQGLQFLFEYFSETQRNKGNFPGRFSGRQFSNSRSEMNVSTLELGDSALYLCASSLETGSWNEKLFFGSGTQLSVL.

The chain has TRBV10-3 and TRBJ1-5; perhaps TRBD1 as D (5 bases). CDR1 and CDR2 (germline): ENHRY, SYGVKD. The CDR3 extends over 14 amino acids. Trimming stripped 10 bases from V and 9 bases from J, with 22 bases between. The CDR3 DNA reads as TGTGCCACGGAAGAGAGGGACTCCGTCGGGCCCCAGCATTTT. Protein product: CATEERDSVGPQHF.

The gene calls are TRBV18 and TRBJ2-1; D unresolved. CDR1 is KGHSH, CDR2 LQKENI, per germline. The CDR3 runs 14 residues. Trimming took off 0 bases at V and 10 bases at J, with 13 bases between the two ends. The CDR3 nucleotides are TGTGCCAGCTCACCACCGCGACCGAGGAAAGAGCAGTTCTTC. Translating it yields CASSPPRPRKEQFF. The variable domain in full, with the rest retrieved from reference TRBV18 and TRBJ2-1, is NAGVMQNPRHLVRRRGQEARLRCSPMKGHSHVYWYRQLPEEGLKFMVYLQKENIIDESGMPKERFSAEFPKEGPSILRIQQVVRGDSAAYFCASSPPRPRKEQFFGPGTRLTVL.

In DNA, the CDR3 is TGTGCCAGCAGCTCACAGGGCCTGAACACTGAAGCTTTCTTT. It translates to CASSSQGLNTEAFF. The V call is TRBV7-2, the J call TRBJ1-1; D is perhaps TRBD1 (6 bases). CDR1 SGHTA and CDR2 FQGNSA come from the germline V gene. The V gene lost 4 bases and the J gene lost 0 bases, with 9 bases spanning the gap. The CDR3 totals 14 residues.